The 10 T cell receptor beta chains below all came from one sample that was sequenced in a study of T cells in Graves' hyperthyroidism and ophthalmopathy. RNA transcripts provided the source from which TCR beta CDR3 regions were amplified. The primer set for the first-round RT-PCR of the TCR CDR3 was HTBI. TCRdb itself ran the multiplex PCR reads through MiXCR, one entry per CDR3 protein. The top ten clones hold about a tenth of a sample with hundreds of thousands of distinct CDR3 sequences, 12% to 15% of them seen once. The sample was blood. These receptors were obtained from a young woman with Graves' hyperthyroidism.

Only a few counts were recorded for this clonotype. The J gene is TRBJ1-5, the V gene TRBV4-1; possible D gene TRBD1, 5 bases. Trimming shortened V by 0 bases and J by 7 bases, and 10 bases separated the two germline ends. Germline lookup yields CDR1 MGHRA and CDR2 YSYEKL. This CDR3 is 14 amino acids long. CDR3: CASSQEGVPQPQHF. Written as DNA, the CDR3 is TGCGCCAGCAGCCAAGAGGGGGTACCCCAGCCCCAGCATTTT.

This clonotype was observed many times. V gene TRBV28 combines with J gene TRBJ2-1; 11 positions match TRBD2. The V gene end was trimmed by 4 bases and the J gene end by 9 bases; junction bases not matched to a gene: 14. This CDR3 is 17 amino acids long. Germline V gene lookup returns CDR1 MDHEN and CDR2 SYDVKM. The CDR3 protein is CASSSPTSGSPLAEQFF. The CDR3 DNA follows: TGTGCCAGCAGTTCGCCCACTAGCGGGAGTCCCCTAGCTGAGCAGTTCTTC.

This clonotype was counted ten times or more. The rearrangement uses TRBV12-3 or TRBV12-4 and TRBJ1-5; 10 bases agree with TRBD1. With 3 bases clipped from V and 7 bases from J, the junction kept 3 bases outside the gene matches. This CDR3 is 14 amino acids long. The CDR3 loop is CASSFQDRGQPQHF. DNA for the CDR3: TGTGCCAGCAGTTTTCAGGACAGGGGGCAGCCCCAGCATTTT.

This clonotype was found many times. This rearrangement joins TRBV11-2 to TRBJ2-3; 7 bases match TRBD2. The V gene end was trimmed by 7 bases and the J gene end by 0 bases; junction bases not matched to a gene: 7. CDR3 length equals 15 residues. CDR1 is SGHAT, CDR2 FQNNGV, per germline. The CDR3 DNA reads TGTGCCAGCACCCTACTAGCGCTTAGCACAGATACGCAGTATTTT. This gives the protein CASTLLALSTDTQYF.

This clonotype has a handful of counts. This chain connects TRBV19 to TRBJ1-6; no reliable D call. V was trimmed by 3 bases and J by 11 bases, leaving 8 bases between them. From germline, CDR1 is LNHDA and CDR2 SQIVND (reference sequence). The CDR3 sequence is 12 residues long. In nucleotides, the CDR3 is TGTGCCAGTAGTATGAGGCGGGCACCCCTCCACTTT. It encodes CASSMRRAPLHF.

This clonotype was observed at least ten times. The chain combines TRBV7-2 with TRBJ1-5, with D uncertain. This CDR3 is built from 19 residues. The ends were cut back, 2 bases at V and 0 bases at J, with 20 bases in the middle. CDR1 and CDR2 from the germline V gene are SGHTA and FQGNSA. The CDR3 here is CASSLRQTDPYFSNQPQHF. As DNA, the CDR3 is TGTGCCAGCAGCTTACGTCAGACCGACCCTTACTTTAGCAATCAGCCCCAGCATTTT.

V usage is TRBV24-1 and J usage is TRBJ2-1; TRBD2 matches 8 bases. Germline V CDR1 and CDR2: KGHDR, SFDVKD. There are 15 residues in the CDR3. V shed 5 bases and J 6 bases; nucleotides not matched to a gene: 8. The DNA for the CDR3 is TGTGCCACCAGTGTTGGTCGGGGGGGAGGCAATGAGCAGTTCTTC. Translating gives CATSVGRGGGNEQFF.

The V and J genes are TRBV5-1 and TRBJ2-7, with D unclear. The CDR3 has 14 amino acids. Germline V lookup: CDR1 SGHRS, CDR2 YFSETQ. The V end lost 1 base, the J end lost 3 bases, and 11 bases lay between the germline ends. The DNA of the CDR3 is TGCGCCAGCAGCTTGATCCCGAGCGACTACGAGCAGTACTTC. This encodes CASSLIPSDYEQYF.

The sample holds many counts of this clonotype. The gene calls are TRBV20-1 and TRBJ1-1, with D perhaps TRBD1 (6 bases). The CDR3 spans 14 residues. Trimming shortened V by 3 bases and J by 7 bases, and 18 bases separated the two germline ends. Germline assignment: CDR1 DFQATT and CDR2 SNEGSKA (reference sequence). The DNA for the CDR3 is TGCAGTGCTAGGGGGGGCAGCGTAAGGATTGAAGCTTTCTTT. Translating it yields CSARGGSVRIEAFF.

This chain links TRBV20-1 with TRBJ2-3, with D perhaps matching TRBD2 (6 bases). The germline V gene has CDR1 DFQATT and CDR2 SNEGSKA (reference sequence). The length of the CDR3 is 15 residues. Trimming stripped 0 bases from V and 3 bases from J, with 13 bases between. As DNA, the CDR3 is TGCAGTGCTAGAGATCAGAGCGGGCAGACAGATACGCAGTATTTT. Amino acid sequence: CSARDQSGQTDTQYF.